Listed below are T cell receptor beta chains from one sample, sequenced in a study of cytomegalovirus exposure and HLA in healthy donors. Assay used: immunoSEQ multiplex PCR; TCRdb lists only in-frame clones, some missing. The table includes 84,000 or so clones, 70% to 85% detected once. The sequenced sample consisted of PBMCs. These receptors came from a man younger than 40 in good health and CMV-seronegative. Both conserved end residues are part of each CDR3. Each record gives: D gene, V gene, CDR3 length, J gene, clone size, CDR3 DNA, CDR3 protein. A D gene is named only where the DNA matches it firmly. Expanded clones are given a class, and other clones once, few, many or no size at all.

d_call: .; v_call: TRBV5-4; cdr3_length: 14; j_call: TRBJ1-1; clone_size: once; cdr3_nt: TGTGCCAGCAGCTTGGCCGGGGGTAGCACTGAAGCTTTCTTT; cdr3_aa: CASSLAGGSTEAFF
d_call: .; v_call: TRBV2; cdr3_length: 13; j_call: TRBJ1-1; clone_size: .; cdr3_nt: TGTGCCAGCAGGGCGACATTCGGGACTGGAGCTTTCTTT; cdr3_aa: CASRATFGTGAFF
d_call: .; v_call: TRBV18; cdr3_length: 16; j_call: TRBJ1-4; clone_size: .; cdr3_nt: TGTGCCAGCTCCCGACAGGAGCTTGCAACTAATGAAAAACTGTTTTTT; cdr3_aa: CASSRQELATNEKLFF
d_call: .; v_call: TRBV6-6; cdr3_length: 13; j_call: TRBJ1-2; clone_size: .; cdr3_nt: TGTGCCAGCAGCAACAGGGACAACTATGGCTACACCTTC; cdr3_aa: CASSNRDNYGYTF
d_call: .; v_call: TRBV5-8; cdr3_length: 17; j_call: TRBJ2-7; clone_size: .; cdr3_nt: TGTGCCAGCAGCCGGACAGCGGGGATGGCCGTGGGTTACGAGCAGTACTTC; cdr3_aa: CASSRTAGMAVGYEQYF
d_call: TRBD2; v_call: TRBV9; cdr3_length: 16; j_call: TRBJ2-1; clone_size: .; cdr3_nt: TGTGCCAGCAGCCCAAAGGCTAGCGGGGGGCCCAATGAGCAGTTCTTC; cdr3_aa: CASSPKASGGPNEQFF
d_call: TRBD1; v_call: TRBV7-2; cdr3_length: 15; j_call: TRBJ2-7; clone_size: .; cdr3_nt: TGTGCCAGCAGCACCAGGGACAGGGTAGGCTACGAGCAGTACTTC; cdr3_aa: CASSTRDRVGYEQYF
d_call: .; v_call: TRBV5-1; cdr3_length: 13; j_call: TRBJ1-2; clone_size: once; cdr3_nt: TGCGCCAGCAGCTTGGGCAGGCTCTATGGCTACACCTTC; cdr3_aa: CASSLGRLYGYTF
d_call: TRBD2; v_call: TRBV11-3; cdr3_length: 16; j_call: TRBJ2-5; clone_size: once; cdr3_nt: TGTGCCAGCAGCCCAGGCAGGGAAAGGTCTAGCGGGACCCAGTACTTC; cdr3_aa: CASSPGRERSSGTQYF
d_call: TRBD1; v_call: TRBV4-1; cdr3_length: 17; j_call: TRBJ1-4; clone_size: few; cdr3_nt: TGCGCCAGCAGCCGTCAGGGACAGCCCGAAGTTGGTGAAAAACTGTTTTTT; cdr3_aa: CASSRQGQPEVGEKLFF
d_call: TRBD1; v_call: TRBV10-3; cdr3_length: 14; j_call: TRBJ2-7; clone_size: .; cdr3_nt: TGTGCCATCAGTGGGGGACAGGGTTTGGGCGAGCAGTACTTC; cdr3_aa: CAISGGQGLGEQYF
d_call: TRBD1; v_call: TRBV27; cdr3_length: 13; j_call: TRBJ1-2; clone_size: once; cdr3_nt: TGTGCCAGCAGTAACACAGGGGGCCCTGGCTACACCTTC; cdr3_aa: CASSNTGGPGYTF
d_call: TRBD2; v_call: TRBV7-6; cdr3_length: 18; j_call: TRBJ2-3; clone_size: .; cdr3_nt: TGTGCCAGCCGCGCACTAGCGGGGGAGACCTCTAGCACAGATACGCAGTATTTT; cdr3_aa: CASRALAGETSSTDTQYF
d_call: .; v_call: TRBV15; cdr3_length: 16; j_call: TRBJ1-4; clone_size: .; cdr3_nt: TGTGCCACCAGCAGAGATAAAGATCAGGGAAATGAAAAACTGTTTTTT; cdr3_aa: CATSRDKDQGNEKLFF
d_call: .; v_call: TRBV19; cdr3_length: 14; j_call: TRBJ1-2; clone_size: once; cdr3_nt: TGTGCCAGTAGTATACGGCCGGGTCCCTATGGCTACACCTTC; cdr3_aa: CASSIRPGPYGYTF
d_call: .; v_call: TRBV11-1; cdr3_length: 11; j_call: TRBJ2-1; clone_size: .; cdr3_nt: TGTGCCAGCAGCGTAAGCGTACAGCAGTTCTTC; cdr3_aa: CASSVSVQQFF
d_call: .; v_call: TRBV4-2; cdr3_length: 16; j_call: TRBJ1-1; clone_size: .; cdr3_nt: TGTGCCAGCAGCCAAGAAGGGGGTCTGGTGAACACTGAAGCTTTCTTT; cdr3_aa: CASSQEGGLVNTEAFF
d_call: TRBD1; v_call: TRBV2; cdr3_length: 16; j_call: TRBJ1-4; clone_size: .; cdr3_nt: TGTGCCAGCAGTAAAAATGGACAGGGCGCTAATGAAAAACTGTTTTTT; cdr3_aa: CASSKNGQGANEKLFF
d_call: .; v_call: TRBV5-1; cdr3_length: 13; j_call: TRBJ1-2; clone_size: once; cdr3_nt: TGCGCCAGCAGTTTGGACGGGGTAGGCGGCTACACCTTC; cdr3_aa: CASSLDGVGGYTF
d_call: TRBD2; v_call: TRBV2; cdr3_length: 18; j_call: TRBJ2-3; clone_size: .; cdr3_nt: TGTGCCAGCAGTAAACTAGCGACCTACCCTCCTGGCACAGATACGCAGTATTTT; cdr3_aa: CASSKLATYPPGTDTQYF
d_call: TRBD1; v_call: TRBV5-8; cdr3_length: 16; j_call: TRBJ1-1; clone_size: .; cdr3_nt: TGTGCCAGCAGCTTGACGGGACAGGGGCCGGATCGAGGAGCTTTCTTT; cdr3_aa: CASSLTGQGPDRGAFF
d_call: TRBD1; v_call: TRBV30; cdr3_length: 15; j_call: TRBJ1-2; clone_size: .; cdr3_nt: TGTGCCTGGAGTGTACAACCAGGGGGCGATTATGGCTACACCTTC; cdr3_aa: CAWSVQPGGDYGYTF
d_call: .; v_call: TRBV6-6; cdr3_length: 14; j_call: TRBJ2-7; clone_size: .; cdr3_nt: TGTGCCAGCAGTTCCACAGGTTATCCCTACGAGCAGTACTTC; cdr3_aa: CASSSTGYPYEQYF
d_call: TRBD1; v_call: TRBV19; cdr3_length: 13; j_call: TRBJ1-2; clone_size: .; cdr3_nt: TGTGCCAGTAGCCCCGACAGGGACTATGGCTACACCTTC; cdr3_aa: CASSPDRDYGYTF
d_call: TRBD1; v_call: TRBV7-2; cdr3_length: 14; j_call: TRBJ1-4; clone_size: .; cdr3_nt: TGTGCCAGCAGCTCTGACAGGGGGCTGGAAAAACTGTTTTTT; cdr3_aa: CASSSDRGLEKLFF
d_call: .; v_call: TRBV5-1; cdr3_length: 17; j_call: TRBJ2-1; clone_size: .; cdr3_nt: TGCGCCAGCAGCCCAGCGTGGCGCCCGAGCTCCTACAATGAGCAGTTCTTC; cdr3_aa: CASSPAWRPSSYNEQFF
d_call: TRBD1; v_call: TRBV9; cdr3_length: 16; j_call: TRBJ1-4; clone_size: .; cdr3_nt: TGTGCCAGCAGCGTAGGAGGCAGACAGGGAGATGAAAAACTGTTTTTT; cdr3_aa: CASSVGGRQGDEKLFF